Listed below are T cell receptor beta chains from one sample, sequenced in a study of blood T cell repertoires in COVID-19. Repertoires were generated with immunoSEQ multiplex PCR, while TCRdb's copy carries only in-frame clones and drops some. The table shows a few hundred thousand clones, with roughly nine tenths occurring only once. Sequencing was performed on peripheral blood. These TCRs come from a woman aged 45-65 years with acute or convalescent COVID-19. The CDR3 runs from the conserved cysteine through the conserved F or W. The D gene is left open where the match is weak. Clone size is not always given. Where it is, it says once, few, many or a class for expanded clones.

size	D	length	V	J	DNA	CDR3
once	NA	17	TRBV5-4	TRBJ2-3	TGTGCCAGCAGCTTGGGACTGAAGGGAGGATCTGCGGATACGCAGTATTTT	CASSLGLKGGSADTQYF
NA	TRBD1	15	TRBV4-1	TRBJ2-5	TGCGCCAGCAAGGTGACAGGGGGTGACCAAGAGACCCAGTACTTC	CASKVTGGDQETQYF
NA	TRBD2	15	TRBV13	TRBJ2-7	TGTGCCAGCAGCTATGGGACTAGCGGACTCTACGAGCAGTACTTC	CASSYGTSGLYEQYF
NA	TRBD2	18	TRBV27	TRBJ2-3	TGTGCCAGCACCCTCAGACTAGCGGGAGGGCCCGGTGTAGATACGCAGTATTTT	CASTLRLAGGPGVDTQYF
NA	NA	14	TRBV5-1	TRBJ2-7	TGCGCCAGCAGCTCCGTAACAGGACCCTACGAGCAGTACTTC	CASSSVTGPYEQYF
NA	NA	13	TRBV5-6	TRBJ1-3	TGTGCCAGCAGCTCAGGGGTCGGAAACACCATATATTTT	CASSSGVGNTIYF
NA	TRBD1	15	TRBV3-1/TRBV3-2	TRBJ2-1	TGTGCCAGCAGCATAACAGGGGCAGCTCAGAATGAGCAGTTCTTC	CASSITGAAQNEQFF
few	TRBD1	15	TRBV25-1	TRBJ1-5	TGTGCCAGCAGTGACCGGAACAGGGGCCATCAGCCCCAGCATTTT	CASSDRNRGHQPQHF
NA	NA	12	TRBV6-2/TRBV6-3	TRBJ1-5	TGTGCCAGCAGTTTCGTAGCTCAGCCCCAGCATTTT	CASSFVAQPQHF
NA	NA	17	TRBV24-1	TRBJ2-3	TGTGCCACCAGTGATTTGAGGAACCAGGGTTCCCCAGATACGCAGTATTTT	CATSDLRNQGSPDTQYF
NA	NA	15	TRBV6-5	TRBJ1-5	TGTGCCAGCAGTAATGCAGGGATCAGCAATCAGCCCCAGCATTTT	CASSNAGISNQPQHF
many	TRBD1	16	TRBV2	TRBJ2-7	TGTGCCAGCAGTCCGGGACAGGGGTATAACTCCTACGAGCAGTACTTC	CASSPGQGYNSYEQYF
NA	NA	13	TRBV19	TRBJ2-1	TGTGCCAGTAGTATAGCACTGTACAATGAGCAGTTCTTC	CASSIALYNEQFF
NA	NA	16	TRBV6-2/TRBV6-3	TRBJ1-6	TGTGCCAGCAGTCACCGACAGCGCTCCTATAATTCACCCCTCCACTTT	CASSHRQRSYNSPLHF
NA	TRBD1	19	TRBV10-3	TRBJ1-3	TGTGCCATCAGTGAGCCGAAAAAGTACAGGGGAATCGCGGGAAACACCATATATTTT	CAISEPKKYRGIAGNTIYF
NA	TRBD2	15	TRBV9	TRBJ2-7	TGTGCCAGCAGCGCTGAGGCGGGAGGCTCCTACGAGCAGTACTTC	CASSAEAGGSYEQYF
NA	NA	16	TRBV9	TRBJ2-2	TGTGCCAGCAGCGTGGGGCAGGGGTCGGACACCGGGGAGCTGTTTTTT	CASSVGQGSDTGELFF
NA	NA	13	TRBV27	TRBJ2-7	TGTGCCAGCAGTTCGGTCCCCGACTACGAGCAGTACTTC	CASSSVPDYEQYF
NA	NA	14	TRBV11-2	TRBJ2-1	TGTGCCAGCAGCTTCTCCAGCGTGGAGAGGGAGCAGTTCTTC	CASSFSSVEREQFF
NA	NA	12	TRBV9	TRBJ2-2	TGTGCCAGCAGCCCCGTTCAGGGGGAGCTGTTTTTT	CASSPVQGELFF
NA	NA	15	TRBV19	TRBJ1-2	TGTGCCAGTAGTATAGGTCAAGGACTGCACTATGGCTACACCTTC	CASSIGQGLHYGYTF
few	TRBD1	14	TRBV19	TRBJ1-3	TGTGCCAGTTCTTGGGACAGGGATGGAAACACCATATATTTT	CASSWDRDGNTIYF
NA	NA	16	TRBV18	TRBJ1-4	TGTGCCAGCTCACCTTCCGTCGGGGGAATAACGCGAAAACTGTTTTTT	CASSPSVGGITRKLFF
NA	TRBD2	13	TRBV11-2	TRBJ2-5	TGTGCCAGCAGCCTCATAGCGGGAGAGACCCAGTACTTC	CASSLIAGETQYF
NA	NA	16	TRBV9	TRBJ1-6	TGTGCCAGCGGTGGGGGAGGAGGGAATTATAATTCACCCCTCCACTTT	CASGGGGGNYNSPLHF
NA	NA	14	TRBV6-2/TRBV6-3	TRBJ1-5	TGTGCCAGCAGTAGGTACAGGGCGAATCAGCCCCAGCATTTT	CASSRYRANQPQHF
NA	NA	13	TRBV7-9	TRBJ1-1	TGTGCCAGCAGCTTTGGAGGGAACACTGAAGCTTTCTTT	CASSFGGNTEAFF
NA	NA	13	TRBV24-1	TRBJ2-7	TGTGCCACCAGTGATTCCGGGGTCCACGAGCAGTACTTC	CATSDSGVHEQYF
NA	TRBD2	13	TRBV6-5	TRBJ2-1	TGTGCCCTGGGGGAGGGTGGGTTCTACGAGCAGTTCTTC	CALGEGGFYEQFF
once	TRBD2	17	TRBV5-4	TRBJ2-3	TGTGCCAGCAGCTTTAAGGGCGGGAGATGGGGCACAGATACGCAGTATTTT	CASSFKGGRWGTDTQYF
NA	NA	13	TRBV11-2	TRBJ2-7	TGTGCCAGCAGCTGGGGTGGAGGGGTCGAGCAGTACTTC	CASSWGGGVEQYF
NA	NA	14	TRBV13	TRBJ1-1	TGTGCCAGCAGCTTAGGGCGGGAGAACACTGAAGCTTTCTTT	CASSLGRENTEAFF
NA	NA	12	TRBV10-3	TRBJ2-3	TGTGCCATCAGCCGACCGGGAGATACGCAGTATTTT	CAISRPGDTQYF
NA	NA	14	TRBV18	TRBJ2-3	TGTGCCAGCTCACCGGACAGACGCACAGATACGCAGTATTTT	CASSPDRRTDTQYF
few	NA	16	TRBV5-4	TRBJ1-2	TGTGCCAGCAGCCCCGCTTCTGGTTACTCTAACTATGGCTACACCTTC	CASSPASGYSNYGYTF
NA	TRBD1	15	TRBV5-1	TRBJ1-4	TGCGCCAGCAGCTTGACGGGACAGGCTAATGAAAAACTGTTTTTT	CASSLTGQANEKLFF
once	NA	14	TRBV11-2	TRBJ2-1	TGTGCCAGCAGCTTAGATCAGGGGAACAATGAGCAGTTCTTC	CASSLDQGNNEQFF
once	TRBD2	16	TRBV10-1	TRBJ2-7	TGCGCCAGCAGTGAGACTCTACCGGGACTAATATACGAGCAGTACTTC	CASSETLPGLIYEQYF